This T cell receptor (beta chain) was obtained from a study of T cells after yellow fever vaccination. Study results and caveats: Reappearance after the booster was observed for most primary-vaccination clones (around 96% CD4, roughly 88% CD8). Some clonotypes were seen in both the CD4 and the CD8 compartments. These made up a small share and likely arose from convergent recombination.

Points on this clonotype: As yet, its antigen is unknown.

TCRdb called the 5' RACE reads again in MiXCR, with one record for every CDR3 protein. The repertoire consists of 300,000 to 350,000 distinct CDR3 sequences, with roughly 4.3% occurring once and the leading ten covering 20% to 25%. The germline V gene encodes CDR1 SGHNT and CDR2 YENEEA. CDR3 length: 15 amino acids. The ends were cut back, 5 bases at V and 7 bases at J, with 17 bases in the middle. This clonotype originated in a man aged 18 to 30 who received the YFV17D yellow fever vaccine. Material: PBMCs, obtained 5 days after the yellow fever booster vaccination. V usage is TRBV11-3 and J usage is TRBJ1-4; D remains ambiguous. The CDR3 DNA sequence: TGTGCCAGCAGCCACCGCCCTCGCGGGGTTGAAAAACTGTTTTTT. Its translation is CASSHRPRGVEKLFF.